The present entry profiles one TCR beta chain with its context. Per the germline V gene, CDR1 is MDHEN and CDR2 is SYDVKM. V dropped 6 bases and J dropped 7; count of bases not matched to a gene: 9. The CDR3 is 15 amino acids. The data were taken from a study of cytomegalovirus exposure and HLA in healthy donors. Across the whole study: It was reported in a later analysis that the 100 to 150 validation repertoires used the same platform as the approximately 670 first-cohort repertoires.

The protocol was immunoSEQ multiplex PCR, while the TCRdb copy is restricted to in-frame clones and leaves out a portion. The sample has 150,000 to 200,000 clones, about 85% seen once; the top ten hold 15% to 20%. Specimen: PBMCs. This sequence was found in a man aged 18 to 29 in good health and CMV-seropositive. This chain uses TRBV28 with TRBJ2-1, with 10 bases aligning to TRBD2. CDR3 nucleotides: TGTGCCAGCAGAGACCAGCGGGGGGGCGGGAATGAGCAGTTCTTC. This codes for CASRDQRGGGNEQFF.